The 9 T cell receptor beta chains presented below share a single source sample, sequenced in a study of blood T cell repertoires in COVID-19. TCRdb's copy holds only in-frame clones and misses some; the assay was immunoSEQ multiplex PCR. This sample has roughly 200,000 clones, with under 90% found just once. The sample taken for sequencing was PBMCs or T cells enriched from blood (not recorded which). The receptor set was obtained from a woman aged 30 to 39 with acute COVID-19.

Turning to this clone: This same CDR3 is encoded by further DNA sequences in the sample. V gene TRBV29-1 combines with J gene TRBJ2-3, with TRBD1 matching 9 bases. Germline V lookup: CDR1 SQVTM, CDR2 ANQGSEA. The CDR3 is made up of 14 amino acids. V shed 1 base, J shed 5 bases, and the junction held 4 bases outside the gene matches. DNA of the CDR3: TGCAGCGTTGAAGGGGACAGGGAGATAGATACGCAGTATTTT. As protein: CSVEGDREIDTQYF.

The chain recombines TRBV7-8 with TRBJ1-5; unclear D gene. The ends were cut back, 5 bases at V and 11 bases at J, with 13 bases in the middle. This CDR3 spans 12 amino acids. Germline CDR1 is SGHVS and CDR2 is FQNEAQ. CDR3 protein: CASSPSPGSQHF. In DNA, the CDR3 is TGTGCCAGCAGCCCCTCCCCGGGGTCCCAGCATTTT.

The chain carries TRBV24-1 and TRBJ2-7, with D possibly matching TRBD1 (5 bases). Trimming stripped 6 bases from V and 2 bases from J, with 7 bases between. Germline V gene sequence: CDR1 KGHDR, CDR2 SFDVKD. This CDR3 spans 12 amino acids. The CDR3 sequence: CATSTGPYEQYF. In DNA, the CDR3 is TGTGCCACCAGTACAGGACCCTACGAGCAGTACTTC.

The V call is TRBV3-1 (or the pseudogene TRBV3-2), the J call TRBJ2-1, with 8 bases that match TRBD1. This CDR3 contains 15 residues. Germline V CDR1 and CDR2: LGHDT, YNNKEL (reference sequence). Trimming cost V 8 bases and J 2 bases; bases outside gene matches: 8. The DNA for the CDR3 is TGTGCCAGCGGTTACAGGGGGGACGCCTACAATGAGCAGTTCTTC. It is translated as CASGYRGDAYNEQFF.

V usage is TRBV6-1 and J usage is TRBJ1-4, with a weak D call TRBD1 (6 bases). Trimming removed 3 bases at V and 8 bases at J, with 22 bases between. The CDR3 totals 17 residues. Germline CDR1 and CDR2: MNHNS and SASEGT. CDR3 coding DNA: TGTGCCAGCAGTGAGTATCTACCCGGGACAACCGGAGAAAAACTGTTTTTT. Protein sequence: CASSEYLPGTTGEKLFF.

This rearrangement joins TRBV4-1 to TRBJ1-5, with D unresolved. Trimming cost V 4 bases and J 4 bases, with 14 bases left between them. From germline, CDR1 is MGHRA and CDR2 YSYEKL. The CDR3 extends over 15 amino acids. CDR3 amino acids: CASSPPGTLNQPQHF. For the CDR3, the DNA is TGCGCCAGCAGCCCTCCGGGAACTCTAAATCAGCCCCAGCATTTT.

This chain uses TRBV9 with TRBJ2-1, with 9 bases fitting TRBD1. This CDR3 comprises 14 residues. V dropped 0 bases and J dropped 7; count of bases not matched to a gene: 2. Germline V lookup: CDR1 SGDLS, CDR2 YYNGEE. The CDR3 DNA follows: TGTGCCAGCAGCGTAGAGACAGGGGGTAATGAGCAGTTCTTC. It codes for CASSVETGGNEQFF.

The chain carries TRBV19 and TRBJ1-1, with D uncertain. The CDR3 length is 13 residues. Trimming took off 0 bases at V and 5 bases at J, with 7 bases between the two ends. Germline CDR1 is LNHDA and CDR2 is SQIVND (reference sequence). CDR3 sequence reads: CASSIDGRTEAFF. DNA of the CDR3: TGTGCCAGTAGTATAGATGGTCGGACTGAAGCTTTCTTT.

The CDR3 protein is CASSQQGNFNSNEKLFF. CDR3 bases: TGTGCCAGCAGCCAACAGGGTAACTTCAACTCTAATGAAAAACTGTTTTTT. This chain connects TRBV5-6 to TRBJ1-4, with D possibly TRBD1 on 6 matching bases. CDR1 and CDR2 (germline): SGHDT, YYEEEE. The V end was cut by 4 bases, the J end by 3 bases, with 19 bases between. There are 17 residues in the CDR3.